These 18 T cell receptor beta chains originate from one sample sequenced in a study of OX40 agonist ivuxolimab in advanced cancers. Produced via immunoSEQ multiplex PCR; TCRdb's table is partial and in-frame only. The sample lists roughly 15,000 clones, 78% seen once, with 28% in the top ten. Sequencing was performed on CD4+ or CD8+ T cells sorted from blood, taken in a trial of the OX40 agonist ivuxolimab. The receptors originated from an adult with an advanced solid tumor such as melanoma, head and neck, liver or kidney cancer.

The chain couples TRBV10-3 to TRBJ1-2; D unclear. CDR3 length equals 13 residues. The germline V gene has CDR1 ENHRY and CDR2 SYGVKD. V was clipped by 1 base and J by 4 bases, with 7 bases between them. The CDR3 DNA follows: TGTGCCATCAGTGAGTTGGAACCCTATGGCTACACCTTC. This encodes CAISELEPYGYTF.

V and J are TRBV7-9 and TRBJ2-7, with D unresolved. V was trimmed by 3 bases and J by 3 bases, leaving 9 bases between them. The germline V gene encodes CDR1 SEHNR and CDR2 FQNEAQ (reference sequence). The CDR3 runs 13 residues. CDR3 loop: CASSFAPNYEQYF. The CDR3, as DNA: TGTGCCAGCAGCTTCGCGCCTAACTACGAGCAGTACTTC. Variable domain in full (rest from reference TRBV7-9 and TRBJ2-7): DTGVSQNPRHKITKRGQNVTFRCDPISEHNRLYWYRQTLGQGPEFLTYFQNEAQLEKSRLLSDRFSAERPKGSFSTLEIQRTEQGDSAMYLCASSFAPNYEQYFGPGTRLTVT.

This clone was detected once. The rearrangement links TRBV28 to TRBJ2-3, with D possibly matching TRBD2 (5 bases). This CDR3 region has 14 residues. CDR1 MDHEN and CDR2 SYDVKM come from the germline V gene. V was clipped by 6 bases and J by 1 base, with 11 bases between them. The CDR3 DNA sequence: TGTGCCAGCAGCTTAGCGCAACGCACAGATACGCAGTATTTT. Residues: CASSLAQRTDTQYF.

The V gene is TRBV27, the J gene TRBJ2-3; TRBD2 matches 16 bases. Germline V gene lookup returns CDR1 MNHEY and CDR2 SMNVEV (reference sequence). The CDR3 totals 16 residues. The V and J ends lost 5 bases and 5 bases, in that order; junction bases with no gene match: 4. This CDR3 reads CASSTGTSGRVDTQYF. The DNA of the CDR3 is TGTGCCAGCAGTACGGGGACTAGCGGGAGGGTAGATACGCAGTATTTT.

The chain is built from TRBV5-1 and TRBJ2-2, with no clear D. Trimming pared 4 bases from V and 7 bases from J, leaving 8 bases between. The CDR3 is 12 residues long. Germline CDR1 reads SGHRS; CDR2 reads YFSETQ. The CDR3 protein is CASSDVGGELFF. CDR3 coding DNA: TGCGCCAGCAGCGATGTCGGCGGGGAGCTGTTTTTT.

The chain has TRBV28 and TRBJ2-7; TRBD1 matches at 8 bases. Germline V gene sequence: CDR1 MDHEN, CDR2 SYDVKM. The J segment lost 4 bases and the V segment lost 5 bases, leaving 7 bases of the junction unmatched. This CDR3 has 14 amino acids. In nucleotides, the CDR3 is TGTGCCAGCAGTACTACAGGGGGGTGGTACGAGCAGTACTTC. It specifies CASSTTGGWYEQYF.

The chain uses TRBV6-6 and TRBJ2-5, with 13 bases that match TRBD2. The junction had 10 bases not matched to a gene; V was cut back by 7 bases and J by 5 bases. This CDR3 is built from 16 residues. The V gene's germline CDR1 is MNHNY and CDR2 SVGAGI (reference sequence). The CDR3, as DNA: TGTGCCAGCACTCCGGGACTAGCGGGGTGGAGTGAGACCCAGTACTTC. Amino acids: CASTPGLAGWSETQYF.

This clone is medium-sized (0.01 to 0.1%) by share. The chain carries TRBV7-6 and TRBJ2-7; D is possibly TRBD1 or TRBD2 (5 bases each). Germline-derived CDR1 and CDR2 are SGHVS and FNYEAQ. V dropped 4 bases and J dropped 2 bases, with 12 bases sitting between them. The CDR3 runs to 14 residues. The CDR3 DNA follows: TGTGCCAGCAGCTCGGGACCTGGAACCTACGAGCAGTACTTC. Its translation is CASSSGPGTYEQYF.

In its sample, this clone was seen once. V usage is TRBV27 and J usage is TRBJ2-2; 12 bases map to TRBD1. The V segment lost 5 bases and the J segment 5 bases; nucleotides outside the gene matches: 6. Per germline, CDR1 MNHEY and CDR2 SMNVEV (reference sequence). This CDR3 is built from 16 residues. CDR3 loop: CASSPRDRGRTGELFF. The CDR3 DNA is TGTGCCAGCAGTCCCAGGGACAGGGGGCGAACCGGGGAGCTGTTTTTT.

The chain employs TRBV7-2 and TRBJ2-1; a weak D match, TRBD2 (5 bases). Germline values: CDR1 SGHTA, CDR2 FQGNSA. This CDR3 is built from 14 residues. Trimming pared 5 bases from V and 3 bases from J, leaving 11 bases between. The CDR3: CASSTSKSYNEQFF. As DNA, the CDR3 is TGTGCCAGCAGCACTAGTAAAAGCTACAATGAGCAGTTCTTC. The complete variable domain, with remaining parts taken from reference TRBV7-2 and TRBJ2-1, reads GAGVSQSPSNKVTEKGKDVELRCDPISGHTALYWYRQSLGQGLEFLIYFQGNSAPDKSGLPSDRFSAERTGGSVSTLTIQRTQQEDSAVYLCASSTSKSYNEQFFGPGTRLTVL.

V and J are TRBV2 and TRBJ2-5; 7 bases match TRBD2. Losses at the gene ends were 1 base for V and 5 bases for J; bases not matched to a gene: 7. From germline, CDR1 is SNHLY and CDR2 FYNNEI. This CDR3 has 15 residues. CDR3 DNA sequence: TGTGCCAGCAGTGAAGTCGTACTGGGGGGGGAGACCCAGTACTTC. Translated, it gives CASSEVVLGGETQYF. The variable domain in full, with the rest retrieved from reference TRBV2 and TRBJ2-5, is EPEVTQTPSHQVTQMGQEVILRCVPISNHLYFYWYRQILGQKVEFLVSFYNNEISEKSEIFDDQFSVERPDGSNFTLKIRSTKLEDSAMYFCASSEVVLGGETQYFGPGTRLLVL.

By share, this clone ranks as medium-sized. The chain joins TRBV4-1 to TRBJ1-1, with D maybe TRBD1 (6 bases). There are 13 residues in the CDR3. V dropped 3 bases and J dropped 8 bases, with 13 bases sitting between them. CDR1 is MGHRA, CDR2 YSYEKL, per germline. Written as DNA, the CDR3 is TGCGCCAGCAGCCAGGTTACTGGACAGGAAGCTTTCTTT. Its translation: CASSQVTGQEAFF.

This clone was seen once. The chain couples TRBV13 to TRBJ1-3; D is ambiguous. CDR1 and CDR2 (germline): PRHDT, FYEKMQ (reference sequence). V lost 3 bases and J lost 0, with 9 bases in between. The length of the CDR3 is 15 residues. The DNA for the CDR3 is TGTGCCAGCAGCTTGGCCAGTACCTCTGGAAACACCATATATTTT. This gives the protein CASSLASTSGNTIYF.

The J gene is TRBJ2-3, the V gene TRBV28, with 10 bases fitting TRBD2. CDR1 and CDR2 (germline): MDHEN, SYDVKM. The CDR3 has 15 amino acids. The ends lost 6 bases at V and 5 bases at J; junction bases unmatched: 8. In DNA, the CDR3 is TGTGCCAGCAGCAGTCTAGCGGGGGCCCGAGATACGCAGTATTTT. It is translated as CASSSLAGARDTQYF.

Of note for this clone: At one end, the junction sequence differs from germline, possibly due to a read error. The chain joins TRBV15 to TRBJ2-2; D gene ambiguous. CDR1 is LNHNV, CDR2 YYDKDF, per germline (reference sequence). The CDR3 has 14 amino acids. As DNA, the CDR3 is TGTGCCACCAGGAGAGAGTGGAACGCCGGGGAGCTGTTTTTT. Translation gives CATRREWNAGELFF.

The rearrangement joins TRBV19 to TRBJ2-1, with a weak D call TRBD2 (6 bases). V gave up 5 bases and J gave up 7 bases, with 12 bases separating them. Looked up from germline, CDR1 is LNHDA and CDR2 is SQIVND (reference sequence). The CDR3 contains 13 residues. CDR3 nucleotide sequence: TGTGCCAGTAGTCCTTGGGCGGGAAATGAGCAGTTCTTC. Amino acid sequence: CASSPWAGNEQFF.

The V gene is TRBV27, the J gene TRBJ2-7; TRBD1 matches 10 bases. The CDR3 has 14 amino acids. Trimming removed 6 bases from V and 1 base from J; junction bases left unmatched: 3. CDR1 and CDR2 (germline): MNHEY, SMNVEV (reference sequence). CDR3 nucleotide sequence: TGTGCCAGCAGCTGGGGACAGGGGTCCTACGAGCAGTACTTC. This sequence encodes CASSWGQGSYEQYF.

The chain recombines TRBV29-1 with TRBJ1-1, with D unclear. Germline CDR1 SQVTM, CDR2 ANQGSEA. This CDR3 is 12 amino acids long. V lost 4 bases and J 4 bases, leaving 10 bases between the germline ends. The CDR3 nucleotides are TGCAGCGTTGCCAATGGCGGCACTGAAGCTTTCTTT. Residues: CSVANGGTEAFF.